This T cell receptor beta chain was found in a study of blood T cell repertoires in COVID-19. Study at large: Samples of COVID-19 (acute and convalescent) were obtained from the United States, Italy and Spain. PBMCs, B-cell-depleted T cells, or T cells were the source of the cDNA or gDNA that made up the material.

Per the study methods: Amplification with reference gene primers provided the estimates of nucleated cell counts. The method was immunoSEQ multiplex PCR; TCRdb's version includes in-frame clones alone and lacks a portion of them. That table supplies the V and J calls and clone size; D and trimming were determined from the DNA. The sample holds about 140,000 clones, 84% seen once. Trimming took off 6 bases at V and 0 bases at J, with 6 bases between the two ends. There are 12 residues in the CDR3. Germline CDR1 is ENHRY and CDR2 is SYGVKD. The specimen was peripheral blood. The clonotype was recovered from a man in his sixties with active or convalescent COVID-19. V usage is TRBV10-3 and J usage is TRBJ2-7, with D perhaps matching TRBD2 (5 bases). The CDR3 protein is CAIRGSSYEQYF. DNA for the CDR3: TGTGCCATCAGAGGGAGCTCCTACGAGCAGTACTTC.